A selection of T cell receptor beta chains follows, all from one sample in a study of monozygotic twins with inflammatory bowel disease. TCRdb re-called the 5' RACE reads; one entry per CDR3 protein, DNA not given. Its table records about 450,000 distinct CDR3 sequences. The sample comprised blood. The origin of the receptors is a human donor with ulcerative colitis or Crohn's disease, or a healthy co-twin of an affected twin (not recorded which). The CDR3 runs from the conserved cysteine through the conserved F or W.

16,TRBJ1-1,TRBV19,CASSPRGGGLNTEAFF
12,TRBJ2-1,TRBV15,CATSIGGNEQFF
14,TRBJ2-7,TRBV20-1,CSASRGGRAPEQYF
17,TRBJ2-2,TRBV5-1,CASSGGLAKQNTGELFF
15,TRBJ1-1,TRBV7-3,CASSFYGSMNTEAFF
15,TRBJ2-3,TRBV5-5,CASSLGTAHTDTQYF
14,TRBJ1-2,TRBV29-1,CSGVLTGGGYGYTF
14,TRBJ2-7,TRBV7-6,CASSWSGGDYEQYF
16,TRBJ2-3,TRBV21-1,CASSPRELGGEDTQYF
17,TRBJ1-5,TRBV6-2/TRBV6-3,CASSYSNFRSPGGPQHF
15,TRBJ2-1,TRBV9,CASSLHPGGPDEQFF
13,TRBJ2-1,TRBV10-3,CATSRDRDNEQFF
15,TRBJ2-1,TRBV7-2,CASSLAGGEVYEQFF
18,TRBJ1-1,TRBV6-2/TRBV6-3,CASSYTIGTANRNTEAFF
13,TRBJ2-3,TRBV21-1,CASSKIQTDTQYF
16,TRBJ2-2,TRBV5-6,CASSLVRGEFTGELFF
17,TRBJ1-2,TRBV3-1,CASSVTPGQGVFDGYTF
13,TRBJ1-1,TRBV20-1,CSARGWVDTEAFF
13,TRBJ2-5,TRBV18,CASSPLGQETQYF
14,TRBJ1-1,TRBV7-2,CASSARQGLAEAFF
12,TRBJ1-5,TRBV6-1,CASSEWDQPQHF
17,TRBJ2-3,TRBV6-1,CASRRDPTGVGTDTQYF
18,TRBJ2-7,TRBV20-1,CSARDFVAGDLNGYEQYF
15,TRBJ2-7,TRBV11-2,CASSLDLTGLHEQYF
13,TRBJ2-3,TRBV20-1,CSALGTVQNTQYF
13,TRBJ2-3,TRBV14,CASSHVGTDTQYF
14,TRBJ1-4,TRBV20-1,CSARVQGRNEKLFF
13,TRBJ2-1,TRBV5-1,CASSPLVGNEQFF
18,TRBJ2-1,TRBV4-1,CASSQEGLSGGYSNEQFF
14,TRBJ2-7,TRBV14,CASSQAGQIYEQYF
15,TRBJ1-5,TRBV2,CASSETGTYYQPQHF
15,TRBJ1-1,TRBV6-1,CASSESRTYSTEAFF
15,TRBJ2-7,TRBV20-1,CSASTRDRGEREQYF
15,TRBJ2-3,TRBV12-3/TRBV12-4,CASSPLAGRTDTQYF
14,TRBJ2-1,TRBV14,CASSQRLGFSEQFF
16,TRBJ1-4,TRBV30,CAWKPGQTATNEKLFF
15,TRBJ2-3,TRBV5-1,CASSLGGIRTDTQYF
13,TRBJ2-7,TRBV6-2/TRBV6-3,CAISRSGSYEQYF
15,TRBJ1-1,TRBV28,CASSSAGTKNTEAFF
12,TRBJ2-7,TRBV28,CASSSFSYEQSF
13,TRBJ2-7,TRBV6-2/TRBV6-3,CASSYRGYYEQYF
15,TRBJ2-7,TRBV7-9,CASSYYGTGLYEQYF
15,TRBJ2-1,TRBV25-1,CASSVTVSSYNEQFF
16,TRBJ2-2,TRBV5-1,CASSRPGGGGTGELFF
14,TRBJ2-7,TRBV29-1,CSAKGQPFSYEQYF
17,TRBJ2-3,TRBV7-3,CASSPRTSAGARDTQYF
13,TRBJ2-3,TRBV6-5,CASSPLVTDTQYF
11,TRBJ2-7,TRBV29-1,CSVESWYGQYF
15,TRBJ2-7,TRBV18,CASSLGPGATYEQYF
13,TRBJ2-1,TRBV7-9,CASSSPGGGEQFF
16,TRBJ2-3,TRBV7-2,CASSLFLTGGADTQYF
15,TRBJ2-2,TRBV7-2,CASSPSGLNTGELFF
16,TRBJ1-4,TRBV6-1,CASSDPPGQGAKKLFF
15,TRBJ1-6,TRBV12-3/TRBV12-4,CASSLGADSGSPLHF